What follows are 13 T cell receptor beta chains derived from one specimen sequenced in a study of T-cell memory formation after mild COVID-19. TCRdb re-analysed the 5' RACE reads in MiXCR, keeping a single row per CDR3 protein. The profile shows 450,000 or so distinct CDR3 sequences, more than 20% of them singletons. The sequenced material came from PBMCs or a T cell subset sorted from them (not recorded which). Receptor source: an adult woman who had mild COVID-19 (a few samples of this study predate the infection). Cell type and time point are not known.

The rearrangement joins TRBV7-9 to TRBJ1-1, with D tentatively TRBD1 (5 bases). The CDR3 has 15 amino acids. V was cut by 5 bases and J by 5 bases, with 18 bases left in between. Germline-derived CDR1 and CDR2 are SEHNR and FQNEAQ (reference sequence). The CDR3 protein is CASSLQPTELTEAFF. The DNA for the CDR3 is TGTGCCAGCAGCCTCCAACCGACAGAGCTTACTGAAGCTTTCTTT.

This clonotype was observed many times. The chain is built from TRBV7-9 and TRBJ2-5; 15 bases match TRBD2. The length of the CDR3 is 15 residues. The V gene's germline CDR1 is SEHNR and CDR2 FQNEAQ (reference sequence). Trimming at V came to 5 bases and at J to 5 bases, leaving 3 bases not matched to a gene. CDR3 sequence: CASSPGLAGGETQYF. CDR3 DNA sequence: TGTGCCAGCAGCCCGGGACTAGCGGGAGGCGAGACCCAGTACTTC.

This clonotype has a count of ten or more. Compared with germline, one end of the junction differs, possibly owing to a read error. The chain is built from TRBV12-3 or TRBV12-4 and TRBJ2-5; D is undetermined. The CDR3 length is 12 residues. The CDR3 bases are TGCGCCAGCAGCCTCTTAGAAGAGACCCAGTACTTC. Amino acid sequence: CASSLLEETQYF.

As regards this clonotype: One end of the junction is discordant with germline, which a read error may explain. The J gene is TRBJ2-3, the V gene TRBV29-1, with 13 bases matching TRBD2. The CDR3 length is 14 residues. Germline V gene sequence: CDR1 SQVTM, CDR2 ANQGSEA. This chain's CDR3 is CSVEAGTSGVTQYF. The CDR3 bases are TGCAGCGTCGAAGCCGGGACTAGCGGGGTGACGCAGTATTTT.

This clonotype was detected only a few times. The chain recombines TRBV7-8 with TRBJ2-1; TRBD2 matches at 13 bases. Trimming cost V 8 bases and J 6 bases; bases outside gene matches: 7. CDR3 size: 15 residues. CDR1 is SGHVS and CDR2 is FQNEAQ in the germline V gene. The CDR3 loop is CASGRGLAGANEQFF. The CDR3 DNA follows: TGTGCCAGCGGAAGAGGACTAGCGGGAGCCAATGAGCAGTTCTTC.

There are a few counts of this clonotype. The CDR3 region has the DNA TGTGCCAGCAGTGGTAGACTAGCGGGAGGATTAGAGCAGTTCTTC. This sequence encodes CASSGRLAGGLEQFF. The chain links TRBV25-1 to TRBJ2-1; 13 bases are a match to TRBD2. After removal of 4 bases from V and 10 bases from J, the junction contained 7 bases not matched to a gene. The CDR3 covers 15 residues. Germline loops: CDR1 MGHDK, CDR2 SYGVNS.

V usage is TRBV19 and J usage is TRBJ1-5; 10 bases are a match to TRBD1. CDR1 and CDR2 (germline): LNHDA, SQIVND (reference sequence). CDR3 length: 17 residues. The trim removed 5 bases at V and 2 bases at J, leaving 9 bases unmatched. The CDR3 reads CASSDRDRGSGNQPQHF. The DNA for the CDR3 is TGTGCCAGTAGTGACCGGGACAGGGGCTCCGGCAATCAGCCCCAGCATTTT.

This clonotype was found a few times. The chain uses TRBV13 and TRBJ2-7, with D maybe TRBD2 (6 bases). This CDR3 has 15 amino acids. Germline V gene sequence: CDR1 PRHDT, CDR2 FYEKMQ (reference sequence). Trimming removed 5 bases at V and 0 bases at J, with 14 bases between. CDR3 sequence: CASSPGDGSSYEQYF. CDR3 DNA sequence: TGTGCCAGCAGCCCTGGGGACGGGAGCTCCTACGAGCAGTACTTC.

The sample holds a few counts of this clonotype. The rearrangement links TRBV13 to TRBJ2-2; possibly TRBD2 for D (5 bases). V dropped 5 bases and J dropped 2 bases, with 9 bases sitting between them. CDR1 PRHDT and CDR2 FYEKMQ come from the germline V gene (reference sequence). The CDR3 contains 14 residues. The chain's CDR3 is CASSRADNTGELFF. CDR3 DNA sequence: TGTGCCAGCAGCCGAGCGGATAACACCGGGGAGCTGTTTTTT.

This clonotype was counted between two and nine times. The chain joins TRBV4-2 to TRBJ2-7; 10 bases are a match to TRBD2. This CDR3 is built from 18 residues. Germline CDR1 reads LGHNA; CDR2 reads YNFKEQ. Losses at the gene ends were 0 bases for V and 2 bases for J; bases not matched to a gene: 10. CDR3 region: CASSQDGLAGGIPYEQYF. The CDR3 nucleotides are TGTGCCAGCAGCCAAGATGGGTTAGCGGGAGGAATCCCCTACGAGCAGTACTTC.

V usage is TRBV5-1 and J usage is TRBJ1-4; TRBD1 is a possible D gene (6 bases). Germline V lookup: CDR1 SGHRS, CDR2 YFSETQ. CDR3 length equals 15 residues. Trimming stripped 3 bases from V and 0 bases from J, with 9 bases between. For the CDR3, the DNA is TGCGCCAGCAGCTACACAGGGTCAACTAATGAAAAACTGTTTTTT. Amino acids: CASSYTGSTNEKLFF.

Only a few counts were recorded for this clonotype. The chain joins TRBV5-1 to TRBJ2-5; 9 bases are shared with TRBD2. The CDR3 consists of 15 residues. Germline V CDR1 and CDR2: SGHRS, YFSETQ. J was trimmed by 5 bases and V by 1 base; bases with no gene match: 6. The CDR3 nucleotides read TGCGCCAGCAGCTTGAAAGCGGGGGGAGTGGAGACCCAGTACTTC. Translating it yields CASSLKAGGVETQYF.

V is TRBV7-9 and J is TRBJ1-2; D uncertain. This CDR3 spans 16 amino acids. CDR1 is SEHNR and CDR2 is FQNEAQ in the germline V gene (reference sequence). The V end lost 4 bases, the J end lost 4 bases, and 19 bases lay between the germline ends. The CDR3 here is CASSSDEVQRLYGYTF. CDR3 nucleotide sequence: TGTGCCAGCAGCTCAGACGAGGTACAGCGTCTCTATGGCTACACCTTC.